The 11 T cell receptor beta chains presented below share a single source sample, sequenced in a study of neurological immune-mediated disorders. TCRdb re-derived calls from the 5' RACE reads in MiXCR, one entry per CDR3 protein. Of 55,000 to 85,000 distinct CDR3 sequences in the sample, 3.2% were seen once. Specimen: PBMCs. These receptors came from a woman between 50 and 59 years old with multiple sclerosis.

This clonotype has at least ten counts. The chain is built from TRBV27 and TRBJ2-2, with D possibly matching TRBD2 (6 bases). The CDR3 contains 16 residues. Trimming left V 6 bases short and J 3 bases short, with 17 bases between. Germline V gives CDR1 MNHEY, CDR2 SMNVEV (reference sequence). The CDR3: CASRPNDRRDTGELFF. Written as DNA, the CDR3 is TGTGCCAGCAGACCCAATGATAGGAGGGACACCGGGGAGCTGTTTTTT.

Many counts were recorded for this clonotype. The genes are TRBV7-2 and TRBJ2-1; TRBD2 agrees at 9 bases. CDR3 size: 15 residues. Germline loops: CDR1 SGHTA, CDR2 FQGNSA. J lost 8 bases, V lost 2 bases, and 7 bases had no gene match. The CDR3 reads CASSLRAGGSYEQFF. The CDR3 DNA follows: TGTGCCAGCAGCTTAAGAGCGGGAGGCTCTTATGAGCAGTTCTTC.

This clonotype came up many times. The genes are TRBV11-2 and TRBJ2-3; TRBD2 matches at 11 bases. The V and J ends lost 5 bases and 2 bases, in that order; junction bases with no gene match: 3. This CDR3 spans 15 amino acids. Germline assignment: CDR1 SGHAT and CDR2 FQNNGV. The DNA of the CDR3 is TGTGCCAGCAGCGTAGCGGGAGGGCACACAGATACGCAGTATTTT. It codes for CASSVAGGHTDTQYF.

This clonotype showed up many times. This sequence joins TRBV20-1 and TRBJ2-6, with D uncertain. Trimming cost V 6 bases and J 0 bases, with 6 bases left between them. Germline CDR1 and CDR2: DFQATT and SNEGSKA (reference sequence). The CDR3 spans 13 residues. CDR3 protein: CSAKSSGANVLTF. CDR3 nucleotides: TGCAGTGCAAAGAGCTCTGGGGCCAACGTCCTGACTTTC.

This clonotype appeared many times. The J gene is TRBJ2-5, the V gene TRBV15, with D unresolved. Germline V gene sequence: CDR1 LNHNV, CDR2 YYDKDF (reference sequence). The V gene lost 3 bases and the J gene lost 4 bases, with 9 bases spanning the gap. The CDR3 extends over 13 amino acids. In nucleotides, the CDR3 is TGTGCCACCAGCAGTGGCTTATTAGAGACCCAGTACTTC. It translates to CATSSGLLETQYF.

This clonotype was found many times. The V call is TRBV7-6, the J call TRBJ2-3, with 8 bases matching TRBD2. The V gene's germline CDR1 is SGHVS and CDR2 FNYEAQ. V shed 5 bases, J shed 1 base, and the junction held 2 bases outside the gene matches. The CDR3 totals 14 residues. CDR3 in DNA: TGTGCCAGCAGCACTAGCGGAGGCACAGATACGCAGTATTTT. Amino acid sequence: CASSTSGGTDTQYF. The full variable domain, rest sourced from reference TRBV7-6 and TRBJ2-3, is GAGVSQSPRYKVTKRGQDVALRCDPISGHVSLYWYRQALGQGPEFLTYFNYEAQQDKSGLPNDRFSAERPEGSISTLTIQRTEQRDSAMYRCASSTSGGTDTQYFGPGTRLTVL.

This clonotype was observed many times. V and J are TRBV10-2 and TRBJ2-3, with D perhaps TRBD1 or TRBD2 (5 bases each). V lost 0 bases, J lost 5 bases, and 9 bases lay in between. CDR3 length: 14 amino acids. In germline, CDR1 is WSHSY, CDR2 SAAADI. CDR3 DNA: TGCGCCAGCAGTGAGTCGATGGGGGTAGATACGCAGTATTTT. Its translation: CASSESMGVDTQYF.

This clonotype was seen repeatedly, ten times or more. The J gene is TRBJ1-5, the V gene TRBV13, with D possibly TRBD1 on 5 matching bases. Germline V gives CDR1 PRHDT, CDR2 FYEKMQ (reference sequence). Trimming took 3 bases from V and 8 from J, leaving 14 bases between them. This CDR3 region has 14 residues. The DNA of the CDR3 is TGTGCCAGCAGCTTTGGGTTAGGGGAAAAGCCCCAGCATTTT. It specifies CASSFGLGEKPQHF.

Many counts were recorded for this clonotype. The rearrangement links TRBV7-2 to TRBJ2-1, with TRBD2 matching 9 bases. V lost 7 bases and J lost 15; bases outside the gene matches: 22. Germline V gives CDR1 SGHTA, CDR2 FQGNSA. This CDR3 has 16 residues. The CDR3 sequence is CASTAPRGRGGLGLFF. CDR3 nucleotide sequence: TGTGCCAGCACCGCCCCACGCGGGCGGGGGGGTCTCGGTCTGTTCTTC.

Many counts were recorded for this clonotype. CDR3 sequence: CASSLLISRYEQYF. The CDR3 region has the DNA TGTGCCAGCAGTTTATTAATATCAAGGTACGAGCAGTACTTC. V and J are TRBV12-3 or TRBV12-4 and TRBJ2-7; D is ambiguous. V lost 2 bases and J 4 bases, leaving 12 bases between the germline ends. The CDR3 contains 14 residues.

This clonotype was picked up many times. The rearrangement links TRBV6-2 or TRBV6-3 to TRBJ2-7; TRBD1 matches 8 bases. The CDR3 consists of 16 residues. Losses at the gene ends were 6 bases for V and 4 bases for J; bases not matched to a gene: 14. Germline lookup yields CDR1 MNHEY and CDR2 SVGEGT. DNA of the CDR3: TGTGCCAGCAGCGCGGAGACGAGACAGGGGCGTTACGAGCAGTACGTC. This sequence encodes CASSAETRQGRYEQYV.